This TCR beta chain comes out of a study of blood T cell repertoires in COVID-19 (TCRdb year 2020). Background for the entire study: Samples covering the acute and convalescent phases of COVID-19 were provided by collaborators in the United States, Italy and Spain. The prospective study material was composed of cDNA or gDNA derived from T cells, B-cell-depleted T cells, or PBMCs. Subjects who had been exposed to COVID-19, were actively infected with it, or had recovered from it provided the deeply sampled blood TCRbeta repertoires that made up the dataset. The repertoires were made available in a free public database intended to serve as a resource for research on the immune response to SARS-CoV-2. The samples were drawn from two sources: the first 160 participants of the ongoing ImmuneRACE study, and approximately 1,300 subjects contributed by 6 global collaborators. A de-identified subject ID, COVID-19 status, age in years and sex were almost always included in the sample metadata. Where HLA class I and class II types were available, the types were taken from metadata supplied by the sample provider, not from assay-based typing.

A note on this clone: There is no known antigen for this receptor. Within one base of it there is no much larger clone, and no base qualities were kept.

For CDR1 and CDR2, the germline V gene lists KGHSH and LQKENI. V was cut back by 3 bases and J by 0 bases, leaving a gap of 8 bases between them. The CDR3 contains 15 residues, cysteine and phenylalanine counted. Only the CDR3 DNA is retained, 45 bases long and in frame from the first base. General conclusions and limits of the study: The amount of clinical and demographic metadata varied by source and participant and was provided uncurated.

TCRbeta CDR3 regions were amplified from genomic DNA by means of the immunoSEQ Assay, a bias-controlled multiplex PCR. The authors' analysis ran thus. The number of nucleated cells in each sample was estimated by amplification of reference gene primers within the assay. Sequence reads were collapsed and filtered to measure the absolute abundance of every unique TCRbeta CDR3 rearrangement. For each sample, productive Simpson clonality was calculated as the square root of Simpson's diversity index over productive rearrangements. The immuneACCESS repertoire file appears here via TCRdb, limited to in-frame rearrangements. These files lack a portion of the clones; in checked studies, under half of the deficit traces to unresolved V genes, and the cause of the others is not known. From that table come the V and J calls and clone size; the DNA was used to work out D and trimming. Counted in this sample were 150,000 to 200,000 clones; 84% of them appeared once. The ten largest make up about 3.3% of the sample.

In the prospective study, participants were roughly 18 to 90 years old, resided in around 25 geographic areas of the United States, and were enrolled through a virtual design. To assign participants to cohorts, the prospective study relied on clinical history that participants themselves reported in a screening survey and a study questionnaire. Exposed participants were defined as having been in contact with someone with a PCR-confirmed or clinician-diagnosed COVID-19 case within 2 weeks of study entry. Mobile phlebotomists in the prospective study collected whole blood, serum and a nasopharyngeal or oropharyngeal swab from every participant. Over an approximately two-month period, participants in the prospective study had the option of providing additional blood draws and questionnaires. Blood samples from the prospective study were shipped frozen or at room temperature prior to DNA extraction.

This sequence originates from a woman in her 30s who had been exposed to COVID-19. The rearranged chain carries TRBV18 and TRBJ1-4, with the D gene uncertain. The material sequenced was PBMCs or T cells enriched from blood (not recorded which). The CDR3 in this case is CASSPDSATNEKLFF. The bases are TGTGCCAGCTCACCCGACTCCGCAACTAATGAAAAACTGTTTTTT.